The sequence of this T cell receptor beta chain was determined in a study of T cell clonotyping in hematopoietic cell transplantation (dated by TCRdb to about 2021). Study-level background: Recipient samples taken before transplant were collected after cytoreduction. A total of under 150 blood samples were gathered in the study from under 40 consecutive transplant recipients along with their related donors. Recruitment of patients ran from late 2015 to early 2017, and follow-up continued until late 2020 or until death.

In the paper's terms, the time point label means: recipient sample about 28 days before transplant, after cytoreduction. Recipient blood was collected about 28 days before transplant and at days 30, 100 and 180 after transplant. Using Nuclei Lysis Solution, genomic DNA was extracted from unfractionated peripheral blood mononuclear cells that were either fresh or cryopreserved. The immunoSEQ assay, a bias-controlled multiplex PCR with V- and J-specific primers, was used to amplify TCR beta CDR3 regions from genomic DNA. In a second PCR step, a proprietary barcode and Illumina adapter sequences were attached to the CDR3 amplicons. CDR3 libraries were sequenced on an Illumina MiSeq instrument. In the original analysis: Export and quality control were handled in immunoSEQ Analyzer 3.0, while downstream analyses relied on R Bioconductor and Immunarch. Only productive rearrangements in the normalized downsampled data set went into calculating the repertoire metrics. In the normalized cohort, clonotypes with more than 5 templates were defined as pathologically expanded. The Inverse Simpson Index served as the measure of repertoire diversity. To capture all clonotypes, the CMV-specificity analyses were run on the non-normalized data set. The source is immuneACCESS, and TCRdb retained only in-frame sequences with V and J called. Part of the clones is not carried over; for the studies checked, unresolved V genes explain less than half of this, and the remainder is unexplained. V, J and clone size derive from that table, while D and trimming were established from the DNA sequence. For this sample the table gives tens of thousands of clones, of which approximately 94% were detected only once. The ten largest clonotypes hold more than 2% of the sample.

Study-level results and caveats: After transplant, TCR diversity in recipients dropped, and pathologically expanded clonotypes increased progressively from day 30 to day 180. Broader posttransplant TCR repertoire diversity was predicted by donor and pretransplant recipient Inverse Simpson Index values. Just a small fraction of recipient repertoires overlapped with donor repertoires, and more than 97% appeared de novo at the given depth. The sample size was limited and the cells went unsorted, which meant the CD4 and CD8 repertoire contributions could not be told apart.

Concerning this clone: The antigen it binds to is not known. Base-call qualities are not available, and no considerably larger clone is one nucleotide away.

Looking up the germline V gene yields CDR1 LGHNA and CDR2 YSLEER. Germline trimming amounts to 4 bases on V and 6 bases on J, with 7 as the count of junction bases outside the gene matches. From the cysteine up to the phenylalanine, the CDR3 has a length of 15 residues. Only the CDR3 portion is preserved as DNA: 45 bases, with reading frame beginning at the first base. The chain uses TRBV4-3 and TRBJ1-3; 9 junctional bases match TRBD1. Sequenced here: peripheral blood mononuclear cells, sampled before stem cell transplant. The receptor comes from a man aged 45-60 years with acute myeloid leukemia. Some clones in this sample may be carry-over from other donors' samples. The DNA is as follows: TGCGCCAGCAGCCGGGACAGGGACCCCGTAAACACCATATATTTT. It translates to CASSRDRDPVNTIYF.